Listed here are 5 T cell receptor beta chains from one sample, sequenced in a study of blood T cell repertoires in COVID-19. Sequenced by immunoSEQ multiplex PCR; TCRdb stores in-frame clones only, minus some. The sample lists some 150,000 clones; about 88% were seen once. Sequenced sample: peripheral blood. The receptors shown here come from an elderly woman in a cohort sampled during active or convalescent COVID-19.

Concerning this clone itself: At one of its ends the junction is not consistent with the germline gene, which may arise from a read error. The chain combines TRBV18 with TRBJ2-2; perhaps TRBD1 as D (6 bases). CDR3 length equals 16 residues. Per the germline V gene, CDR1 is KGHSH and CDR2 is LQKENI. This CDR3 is CASSTPLRGSAGELFF. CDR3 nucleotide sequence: TGTGCCAGCTCAACACCCCTCAGGGGATCGGCCGGGGAGCTGTTTTTT.

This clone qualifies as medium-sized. CDR3 coding DNA: TGTGCCAGCAGCTTGGAAGCGGGGGTAGCAGATACGCAGTATTTT. Translation: CASSLEAGVADTQYF. The V and J genes are TRBV5-4 and TRBJ2-3, with 8 positions matching TRBD2. V lost 0 bases, J lost 4 bases, and 4 bases stayed unmatched. In germline, CDR1 is SGHNT, CDR2 YYREEE (reference sequence). This CDR3 has 15 residues.

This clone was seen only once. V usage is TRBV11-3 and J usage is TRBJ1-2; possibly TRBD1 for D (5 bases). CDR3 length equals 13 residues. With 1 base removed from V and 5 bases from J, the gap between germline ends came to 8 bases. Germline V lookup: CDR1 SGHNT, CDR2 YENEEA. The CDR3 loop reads CASSLGQKYGYTF. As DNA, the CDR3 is TGTGCCAGCAGCTTAGGACAGAAGTATGGCTACACCTTC.

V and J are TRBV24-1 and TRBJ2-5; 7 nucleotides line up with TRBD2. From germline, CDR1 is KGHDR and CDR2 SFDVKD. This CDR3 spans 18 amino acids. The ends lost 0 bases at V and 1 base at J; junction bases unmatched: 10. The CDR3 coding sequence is TGTGCCACCAGTGATTTGCAAATCGGGGCTAGCGGCCAAGAGACCCAGTACTTC. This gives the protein CATSDLQIGASGQETQYF.

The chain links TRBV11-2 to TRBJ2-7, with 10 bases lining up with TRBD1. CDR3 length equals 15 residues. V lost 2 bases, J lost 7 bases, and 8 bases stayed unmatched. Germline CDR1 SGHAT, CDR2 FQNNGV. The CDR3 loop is CASSLKRTGGWEQYF. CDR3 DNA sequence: TGTGCCAGCAGCTTAAAGAGGACAGGGGGTTGGGAGCAGTACTTC.